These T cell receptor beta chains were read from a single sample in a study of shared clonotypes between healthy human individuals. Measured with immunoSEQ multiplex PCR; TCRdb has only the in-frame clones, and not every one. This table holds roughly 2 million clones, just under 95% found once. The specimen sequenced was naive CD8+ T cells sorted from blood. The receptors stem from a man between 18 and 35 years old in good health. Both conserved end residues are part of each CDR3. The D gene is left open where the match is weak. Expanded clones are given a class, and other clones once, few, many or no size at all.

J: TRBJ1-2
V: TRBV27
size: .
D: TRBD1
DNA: TGTGCCAGCAGTCTTCAGGGGGCTTGGCAAAATGGCTACACCTTC
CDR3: CASSLQGAWQNGYTF

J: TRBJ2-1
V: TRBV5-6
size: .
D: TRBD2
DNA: TGTGCCAGCAGCCAGTGGACTAGCGGGAGGAACTACAATGAGCAGTTCTTC
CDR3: CASSQWTSGRNYNEQFF

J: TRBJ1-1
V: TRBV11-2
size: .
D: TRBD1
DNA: TGTGCCAGCAGCTTAGCCGGGACAGGGGGCGCGGTCACTGAAGCTTTCTTT
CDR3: CASSLAGTGGAVTEAFF

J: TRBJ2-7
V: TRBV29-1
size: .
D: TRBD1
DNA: TGCAGCGTTGGACAGGGAATCGGCTACGAGCAGTACTTC
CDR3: CSVGQGIGYEQYF

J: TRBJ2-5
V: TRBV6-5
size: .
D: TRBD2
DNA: TGTGCCAGCAGTTACGGGGGGGACGAGACCCAGTACTTC
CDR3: CASSYGGDETQYF

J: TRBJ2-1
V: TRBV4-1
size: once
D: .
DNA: TGCGCCAGCAGCCACGCCGTAAGGACCAATGAGCAGTTCTTC
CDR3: CASSHAVRTNEQFF

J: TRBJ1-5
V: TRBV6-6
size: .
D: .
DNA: TGTGCCAGCAGACCAGTCGACGGGTTGGGCAATCAGCCCCAGCATTTT
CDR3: CASRPVDGLGNQPQHF

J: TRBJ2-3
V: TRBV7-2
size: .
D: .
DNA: TGTGCCAGCAGCTTATTGGAGGGGCCCTCGGGCACAGATACGCAGTATTTT
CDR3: CASSLLEGPSGTDTQYF

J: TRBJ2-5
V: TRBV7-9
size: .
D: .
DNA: TGTGCCAGCAGCTTAAAGGGTTCATACAAAGAGACCCAGTACTTC
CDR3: CASSLKGSYKETQYF

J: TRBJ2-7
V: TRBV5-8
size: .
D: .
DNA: TGTGCCAGCAGCTTGGTAGCAGGAGCGGACGAGCAGTACTTC
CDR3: CASSLVAGADEQYF

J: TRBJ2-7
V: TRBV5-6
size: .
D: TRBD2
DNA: TGTGCCAGCAGCGCGCCGGGACTAGCGGTTTACGAGCAGTACTTC
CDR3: CASSAPGLAVYEQYF

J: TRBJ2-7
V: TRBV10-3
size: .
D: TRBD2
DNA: TGTGCCATCAGTGAGTCTCTAGCGGGGGTAGACGAGCAGTACTTC
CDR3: CAISESLAGVDEQYF

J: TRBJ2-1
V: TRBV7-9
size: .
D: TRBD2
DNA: TGTGCCAGCAGCTCAGAGGGGACTAGGGGGAACAATGAGCAGTTCTTC
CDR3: CASSSEGTRGNNEQFF

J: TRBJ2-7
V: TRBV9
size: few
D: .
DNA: TGTGCCAGCAGCGTAGGGGGTTCCTCCTACGAGCAGTACTTC
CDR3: CASSVGGSSYEQYF

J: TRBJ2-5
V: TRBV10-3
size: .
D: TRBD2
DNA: TGTGCCGCCGGGACTAGCGACGGGCAAGAGACCCAGTACTTC
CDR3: CAAGTSDGQETQYF

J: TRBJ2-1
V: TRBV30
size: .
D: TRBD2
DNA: TGTGCCTGGAGTGCTAGCGGGGGGTTCTACAATGAGCAGTTCTTC
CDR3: CAWSASGGFYNEQFF

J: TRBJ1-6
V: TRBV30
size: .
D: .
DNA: TGTGCCTGGAGTCCTCATAATTCACCCCTCCACTTT
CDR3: CAWSPHNSPLHF